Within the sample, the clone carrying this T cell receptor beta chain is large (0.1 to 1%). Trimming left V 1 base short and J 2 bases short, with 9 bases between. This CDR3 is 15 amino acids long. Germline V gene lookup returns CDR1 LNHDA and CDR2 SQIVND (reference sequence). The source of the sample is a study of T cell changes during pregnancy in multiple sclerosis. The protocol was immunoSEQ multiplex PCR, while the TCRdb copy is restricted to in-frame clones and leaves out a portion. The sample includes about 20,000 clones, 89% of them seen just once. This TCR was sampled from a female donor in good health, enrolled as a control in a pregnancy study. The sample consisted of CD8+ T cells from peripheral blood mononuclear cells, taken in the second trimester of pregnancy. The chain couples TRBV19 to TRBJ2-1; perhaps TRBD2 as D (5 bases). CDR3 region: CASSIGGEPYNEQFF. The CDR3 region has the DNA TGTGCCAGTAGTATAGGGGGAGAACCCTACAATGAGCAGTTCTTC.